There are many counts of the clone carrying this T cell receptor beta chain. As yet, its antigen is unknown. J gave up 3 bases and V 0 bases, and 3 bases lay outside the gene matches. The germline CDR1 and CDR2 sequences are SGHRS and YFSETQ. This CDR3 comprises 14 residues. Every patient had bone marrow sampled while the disease was active. This sample is part of a study of read filtering for tumor transcriptome and immune sequencing. Overall study: R-ISS stage counts were eight or nine for I, 15 to 20 for II, 6 or 7 for III. TCR-mapped reads were about 3.5 to 11 million with IR-seq versus about 85 to 1,300 with RNA-seq. Overall study results and limits: In IR-seq, single-read clonotypes were 70% to 85% of clonotypes but around 3.5% of reads.

Molecular barcoded adaptors covering alpha/delta and beta/gamma chains were used on 400 ng RNA. MiXCR was run by TCRdb on the reads, yielding one entry per CDR3 protein. Of about 37,000 distinct CDR3 sequences listed, roughly an eighth are singletons. The receptor was isolated from a donor aged 40 or older with multiple myeloma. This chain uses TRBV5-1 with TRBJ2-7, with 7 bases fitting TRBD2. What was sequenced was a population of CD138-negative cells sorted from bone marrow. Written as DNA, the CDR3 is TGCGCCAGCAGCTTGGAGCCTAGCGGCTACGAGCAGTACTTC. Encoded protein: CASSLEPSGYEQYF.